This passage covers 5 T cell receptor beta chains from one sample sequenced in a study of OX40 agonist ivuxolimab in advanced cancers. This table comes from immunoSEQ multiplex PCR, and its TCRdb copy is limited to in-frame clones, with some not included. This sample has 15,000 to 20,000 clones, with roughly 75% found just once. The starting material was CD4+ or CD8+ T cells sorted from blood, obtained in a trial of the OX40 agonist ivuxolimab. Receptor source: an adult with an advanced solid tumor such as melanoma, head and neck, liver or kidney cancer.

This chain links TRBV28 with TRBJ2-7, with D tentatively TRBD2 (5 bases). The V and J ends lost 2 bases and 4 bases respectively, with 12 bases between them. The V gene's germline CDR1 is MDHEN and CDR2 SYDVKM. CDR3 size: 14 residues. CDR3 coding DNA: TGTGCCAGCAGTTTAAAGGTGGGAGCTTACGAGCAGTACTTC. It is translated as CASSLKVGAYEQYF.

The chain recombines TRBV5-5 with TRBJ2-3; a possible D gene is TRBD1 (8 bases). The V end lost 4 bases, the J end lost 3 bases, and 18 bases lay between the germline ends. Germline CDR1 and CDR2: SGHKS and YYEKEE (reference sequence). The CDR3 length is 16 residues. CDR3 residues: CASSQLTGDYTDTQYF. CDR3 nucleotide sequence: TGTGCCAGCAGCCAGTTGACAGGGGACTATACAGATACGCAGTATTTT.

The chain has TRBV11-2 and TRBJ2-3; 9 nucleotides line up with TRBD2. Per the germline V gene, CDR1 is SGHAT and CDR2 is FQNNGV. J was trimmed by 10 bases and V by 3 bases; bases with no gene match: 8. The CDR3 is 14 residues long. This CDR3 is CASSFGISGSPQYF. For the CDR3, the DNA is TGTGCCAGCAGCTTTGGGATTAGCGGGAGCCCGCAGTATTTT.

The V call is TRBV6-1, the J call TRBJ2-7; D is perhaps TRBD2 (7 bases). V was shortened by 10 bases and J by 9 bases, with 28 bases between the two germline ends. Per germline, CDR1 MNHNS and CDR2 SASEGT. This CDR3 has 15 amino acids. The chain's CDR3 is CATTLEVHGGRGQYF. CDR3 sequence (DNA): TGTGCCACGACGTTAGAGGTTCACGGGGGGCGTGGGCAGTACTTC.

In its sample, this clone was seen a few times. The rearrangement joins TRBV14 to TRBJ2-7; D gene unclear. Germline CDR1 SGHDN, CDR2 FVKESK. V was shortened by 0 bases and J by 6 bases, with 12 bases between the two germline ends. There are 14 residues in the CDR3. This CDR3 reads CASSQDPGLREQYF. The CDR3 DNA follows: TGTGCCAGCAGCCAAGATCCGGGTCTGCGCGAGCAGTACTTC.